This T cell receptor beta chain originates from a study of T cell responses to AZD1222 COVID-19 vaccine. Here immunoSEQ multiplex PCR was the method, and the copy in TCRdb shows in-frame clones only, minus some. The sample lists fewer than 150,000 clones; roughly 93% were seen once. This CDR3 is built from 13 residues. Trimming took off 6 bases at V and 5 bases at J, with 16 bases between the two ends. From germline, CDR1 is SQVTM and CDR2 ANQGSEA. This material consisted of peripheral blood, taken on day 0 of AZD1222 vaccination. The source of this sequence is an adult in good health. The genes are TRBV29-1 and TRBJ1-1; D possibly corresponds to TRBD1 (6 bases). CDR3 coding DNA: TGCAGCGTCGTTCCGGGGGGCGGAACTGAAGCTTTCTTT. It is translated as CSVVPGGGTEAFF.